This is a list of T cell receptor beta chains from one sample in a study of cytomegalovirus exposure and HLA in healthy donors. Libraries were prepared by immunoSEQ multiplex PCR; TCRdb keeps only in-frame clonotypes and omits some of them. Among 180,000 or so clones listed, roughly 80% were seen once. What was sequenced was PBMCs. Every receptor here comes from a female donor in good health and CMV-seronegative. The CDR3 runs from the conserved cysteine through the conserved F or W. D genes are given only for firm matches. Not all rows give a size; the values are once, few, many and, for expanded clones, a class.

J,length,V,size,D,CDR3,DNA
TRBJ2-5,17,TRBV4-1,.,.,CASSQEYHQTLGETQYF,TGCGCCAGCAGCCAAGAATACCACCAAACCCTGGGCGAGACCCAGTACTTC
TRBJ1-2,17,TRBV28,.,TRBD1,CASTVDRATNRGYGYTF,TGTGCCAGCACCGTCGACAGGGCGACAAACCGGGGCTATGGCTACACCTTC
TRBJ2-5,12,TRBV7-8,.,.,CASSLVGETQYF,TGTGCCAGCAGCTTAGTCGGAGAGACCCAGTACTTC
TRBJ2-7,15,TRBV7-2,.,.,CASTLTGTSSYEQYF,TGTGCCAGCACCCTAACAGGGACGAGCTCCTACGAGCAGTACTTC
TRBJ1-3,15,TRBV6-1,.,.,CASSGGGVPKNTIYF,TGTGCCAGCAGTGGGGGCGGGGTCCCCAAAAACACCATATATTTT
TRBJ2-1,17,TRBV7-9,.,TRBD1,CASSSRWTGGEYNEQFF,TGTGCCAGCAGCTCCCGATGGACAGGGGGCGAGTACAATGAGCAGTTCTTC
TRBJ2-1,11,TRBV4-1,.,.,CASSRDSWQFF,TGCGCCAGCAGCCGAGACAGTTGGCAGTTCTTC
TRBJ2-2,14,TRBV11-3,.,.,CASSTGPNTGELFF,TGTGCCAGCTCAACAGGACCGAACACCGGGGAGCTGTTTTTT
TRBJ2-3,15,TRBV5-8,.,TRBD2,CASSLLAGHTDTQYF,TGTGCCAGCAGCTTGCTAGCGGGACACACAGATACGCAGTATTTT
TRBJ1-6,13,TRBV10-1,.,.,CASSEDRNSPLHF,TGCGCCAGCAGTGAGGACAGAAATTCACCCCTCCACTTT
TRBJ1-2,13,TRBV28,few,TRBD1,CASSGTVPYGYTF,TGTGCCAGCTCCGGGACAGTTCCTTATGGCTACACCTTC
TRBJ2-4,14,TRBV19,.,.,CASTDVGDKNIQYF,TGTGCCAGTACCGATGTAGGGGACAAAAACATTCAGTACTTC
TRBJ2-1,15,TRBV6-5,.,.,CASSPAVTGNNEQFF,TGTGCCAGCAGTCCCGCGGTTACAGGAAACAATGAGCAGTTCTTC
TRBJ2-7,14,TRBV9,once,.,CASSVEGRAYEQYF,TGTGCCAGCAGCGTAGAGGGCAGGGCCTACGAGCAGTACTTC
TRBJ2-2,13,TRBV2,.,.,CASSYINTGELFF,TGTGCCAGCAGTTATATTAACACCGGGGAGCTGTTTTTT
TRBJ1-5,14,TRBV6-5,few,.,CASSEGGGNQPQHF,TGTGCCAGCAGTGAAGGGGGGGGCAATCAGCCCCAGCATTTT
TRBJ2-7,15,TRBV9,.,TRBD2,CASSALGGVLSEQYF,TGTGCCAGCAGCGCCCTGGGGGGGGTGCTGAGCGAGCAGTACTTC
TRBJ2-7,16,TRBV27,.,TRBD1,CASSLDTGTGYYEQYF,TGTGCCAGCAGTTTAGACACCGGGACAGGGTACTACGAGCAGTACTTC
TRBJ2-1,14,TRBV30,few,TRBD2,CAWVPGLGSNEQFF,TGTGCCTGGGTTCCGGGACTAGGTAGCAATGAGCAGTTCTTC
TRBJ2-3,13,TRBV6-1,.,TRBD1,CASRDRVPDTQYF,TGTGCCAGCAGGGACAGGGTCCCAGATACGCAGTATTTT
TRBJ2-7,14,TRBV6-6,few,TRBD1,CASSYGTGGYEQYF,TGTGCCAGCAGTTACGGGACAGGGGGCTACGAGCAGTACTTC
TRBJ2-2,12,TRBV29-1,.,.,CSVAYYTGELFF,TGCAGCGTTGCCTATTACACCGGGGAGCTGTTTTTT
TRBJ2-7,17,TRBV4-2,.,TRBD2,CASSQDPLAGPADEQYF,TGTGCCAGCAGCCAAGATCCGCTAGCGGGGCCCGCCGACGAGCAGTACTTC
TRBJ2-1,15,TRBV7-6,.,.,CASSSSGLYYNEQFF,TGTGCCAGCAGCTCATCGGGACTCTACTACAATGAGCAGTTCTTC
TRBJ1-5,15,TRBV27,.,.,CASSLHRNSNQPQHF,TGTGCCAGCAGTTTACACAGGAATAGCAATCAGCCCCAGCATTTT
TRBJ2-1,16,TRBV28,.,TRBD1,CASSSSGQGHYNEQFF,TGTGCCAGCAGTTCCTCGGGACAGGGACACTACAATGAGCAGTTCTTC
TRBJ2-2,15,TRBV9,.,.,CASSVGVYNTGELFF,TGTGCCAGCAGCGTGGGAGTCTATAACACCGGGGAGCTGTTTTTT
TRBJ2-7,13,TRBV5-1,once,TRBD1,CASSNRDRSEQYF,TGCGCCAGCAGCAACCGGGACAGGAGCGAGCAGTACTTC
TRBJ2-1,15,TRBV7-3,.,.,CASSNRQSSYNEQFF,TGTGCCAGCAGCAACAGGCAGAGCTCCTACAATGAGCAGTTCTTC
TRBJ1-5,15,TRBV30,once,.,CAWSVSGRPNQPQHF,TGTGCCTGGAGTGTAAGCGGCAGGCCCAATCAGCCCCAGCATTTT
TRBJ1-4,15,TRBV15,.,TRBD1,CATSRRTGGNEKLFF,TGTGCCACCAGCAGACGGACAGGGGGAAATGAAAAACTGTTTTTT
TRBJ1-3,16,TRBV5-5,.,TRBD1,CASSLGQGARGNTIYF,TGTGCCAGCAGCTTGGGACAGGGGGCGAGGGGAAACACCATATATTTT
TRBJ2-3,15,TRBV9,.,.,CASSVGPTSTDTQYF,TGTGCCAGCAGCGTAGGTCCGACTAGCACAGATACGCAGTATTTT
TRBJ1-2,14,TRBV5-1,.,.,CASSLAETNYGYTF,TGCGCCAGCAGCTTGGCTGAGACTAACTATGGCTACACCTTC
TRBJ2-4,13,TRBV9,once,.,CASSGRGADIQYF,TGTGCCAGCAGCGGTCGGGGAGCGGACATTCAGTACTTC
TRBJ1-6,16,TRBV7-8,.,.,CASSLSRVFNNSPLHF,TGTGCCAGCAGCTTAAGTCGGGTCTTCAATAATTCACCCCTCCACTTT
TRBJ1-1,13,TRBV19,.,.,CASSITGNTEAFF,TGTGCCAGTAGTATAACCGGGAACACTGAAGCTTTCTTT
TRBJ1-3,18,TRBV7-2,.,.,CASTGGPSRKSSGNTIYF,TGTGCCAGCACCGGGGGGCCCAGTCGCAAGAGCTCTGGAAACACCATATATTTT
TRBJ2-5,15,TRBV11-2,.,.,CASSRQQVPERTQYF,TGTGCCAGCAGCCGACAACAGGTGCCGGAGAGGACCCAGTACTTC
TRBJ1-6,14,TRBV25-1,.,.,CASSRREYNSPLHF,TGTGCCAGCAGTCGGCGGGAATATAATTCACCCCTCCACTTT
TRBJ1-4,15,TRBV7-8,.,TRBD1,CASRPEGAANEKLFF,TGTGCCAGCAGACCTGAGGGGGCTGCTAATGAAAAACTGTTTTTT
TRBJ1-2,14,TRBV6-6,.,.,CASSYLPRGYGYTF,TGTGCCAGCAGTTACCTACCAAGGGGCTATGGCTACACCTTC
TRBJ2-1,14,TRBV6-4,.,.,CASSPKQGLGEQFF,TGTGCCAGCAGTCCGAAACAGGGTTTGGGGGAGCAGTTCTTC
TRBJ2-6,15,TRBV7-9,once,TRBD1,CASRRDRVGANVLTF,TGTGCCAGCAGACGTGACAGGGTCGGGGCCAACGTCCTGACTTTC
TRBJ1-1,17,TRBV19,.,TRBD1,CASSLRGQGGLDTEAFF,TGTGCCAGTAGTCTCCGTGGACAGGGAGGATTGGACACTGAAGCTTTCTTT
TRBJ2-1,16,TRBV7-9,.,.,CASSLPPPSRGNEQFF,TGTGCCAGCAGCTTACCCCCGCCGTCTAGGGGCAATGAGCAGTTCTTC
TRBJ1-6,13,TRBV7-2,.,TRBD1,CASSFGQGPPLHF,TGTGCCAGCAGTTTTGGACAGGGGCCCCCCCTCCACTTT
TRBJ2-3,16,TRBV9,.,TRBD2,CASSPASGRAPDTQYF,TGTGCCAGCAGCCCAGCTAGCGGGAGGGCCCCCGATACGCAGTATTTT
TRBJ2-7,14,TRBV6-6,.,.,CASSQGRISYEQYF,TGTGCCAGCAGTCAGGGCAGGATCTCCTACGAGCAGTACTTC
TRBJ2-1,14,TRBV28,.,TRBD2,CASSFGLAGNEQFF,TGTGCCAGCAGCTTTGGACTAGCGGGGAATGAGCAGTTCTTC
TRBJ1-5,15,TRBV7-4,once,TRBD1,CASNLNEGANQPQHF,TGTGCCAGCAATCTAAACGAGGGGGCCAATCAGCCCCAGCATTTT